The present TCR beta chain was sequenced within a study of blood T cell repertoires in COVID-19. Only in-frame clones appear in the TCRdb table, and some are missing; sequencing was by immunoSEQ multiplex PCR. This table holds around 60,000 clones, 70% to 90% found once. CDR3 length: 11 amino acids. Trimming removed 3 bases from V and 5 bases from J, with 4 bases in between. Germline lookup yields CDR1 SGHTA and CDR2 FQGNSA. This TCR was sampled from a man aged 35-49 years with acute or convalescent COVID-19. The J gene is TRBJ2-5, the V gene TRBV7-2; D call uncertain. Sequenced sample: peripheral blood. CDR3 region: CASSFRETQYF. The CDR3 DNA is TGTGCCAGCAGCTTTCGGGAGACCCAGTACTTC.